This T cell receptor beta chain was sequenced during a study of blood T cell repertoires in COVID-19. Study-wide context: COVID-19 samples collected from the United States, Italy and Spain covered acute and convalescent phases. PBMCs, B-cell-depleted T cells, or T cells provided the cDNA or gDNA that made up the material.

The data were produced by immunoSEQ multiplex PCR, yet TCRdb's version contains in-frame clones alone and is incomplete. The sample contains about 200,000 clones, more than 80% of which appear only once. This clone showed up just once. The receptor's source is a man aged 25-45 years who had recovered from COVID-19. What was sequenced was peripheral blood.

The CDR3 loop is CASSQYDRFANTGELFF. CDR3 nucleotides: TGTGCCAGCAGCCAATACGACAGGTTCGCGAACACCGGGGAGCTGTTTTTT. The chain recombines TRBV11-3 with TRBJ2-2, with D perhaps matching TRBD1 (6 bases). This CDR3 has 17 amino acids. Germline values: CDR1 SGHNT, CDR2 YENEEA. The V and J ends lost 5 bases and 0 bases respectively, with 16 bases between them. The full variable domain, in which reference TRBV11-3 and TRBJ2-2 provide the parts outside the CDR3, is EAGVVQSPRYKIIEKKQPVAFWCNPISGHNTLYWYLQNLGQGPELLIRYENEEAVDDSQLPKDRFSAERLKGVDSTLKIQPAELGDSAVYLCASSQYDRFANTGELFFGEGSRLTVL.